This TCR beta chain was identified in a study of cytomegalovirus exposure and HLA in healthy donors. Sequenced by immunoSEQ multiplex PCR; TCRdb stores in-frame clones only, minus some. The sample has approximately 60,000 clones; 85% to 95% are singletons. J lost 6 bases, V lost 6 bases, and 4 bases had no gene match. In germline, CDR1 is MDHEN, CDR2 SYDVKM. This CDR3 contains 12 residues. Sequenced: PBMCs. The clonotype was recovered from a woman under 30 in good health and CMV-seronegative. This chain links TRBV28 with TRBJ1-2; 7 bases match TRBD1. CDR3 sequence: CASRTGDDGYTF. The CDR3 DNA reads as TGTGCCAGCAGAACAGGGGACGATGGCTACACCTTC.